This paragraph reports one T cell receptor (beta chain). This clonotype is described as medium-sized (0.01 to 0.1%). It lacks a known antigen. No base qualities exist here, and no much larger clone lies one base off it. CDR1 and CDR2 are read off the germline V gene as SQVTM and ANQGSEA. V is cut back by 2 bases and J by 3 bases, with 4 bases in the junction unmatched. There are 15 amino acids in the CDR3, from cysteine to phenylalanine inclusive. CDR3 DNA only is kept here, 45 bases in frame from base 1. The data were taken from a study of read filtering for tumor transcriptome and immune sequencing (dated by TCRdb to the early 2020s). About the study as a whole: The cohort had some 16 male and roughly 14 female patients with a mean age of around 66 years, ranging from roughly 40 to 90. Using the same bone marrow samples, the study compared TCR repertoires obtained by targeted immune repertoire sequencing with those obtained by bulk whole-transcriptome sequencing. Whole-transcriptome libraries were prepared with the TruSeq RNA Access Library Prep Kit after DNase treatment. TCR-region mapped reads per sample ranged from about 3.5 to 10.27 million with IR-seq versus only roughly 85 to 1,300 with RNA-seq. A main aim was a read-filtering strategy for immune repertoire data, specifically whether clonotypes supported by a single read should be removed. By revised international staging, eight or nine patients were R-ISS I, over 15 were R-ISS II and over five were R-ISS III. What the work shows at the level of the full study, not this receptor alone: Single-read clonotypes made up roughly 80% of clonotypes but approximately 3.5% of total reads in IR-seq, and under 75% of clonotypes and around 45% of reads in RNA-seq. Compared with RNA-seq, IR-seq captured clonotypes at much greater depth and more reliably, and a smaller IR-seq throughput was enough to identify most of the shared clonotypes. The sorted CD138-negative fraction was a mixed bone marrow immune population, not purified T cells. Removing single-read clonotypes increased the correlation between IR-seq and RNA-seq shared clonotype proportions.

The Immunoverse kit was used to build TCR libraries from roughly 370 ng RNA, with molecular barcoded adaptors covering alpha/delta and beta/gamma chains. TCR library preparation used the same RNA that was used for transcriptome sequencing. TCR libraries were sequenced on an Illumina HiSeq 4000 with 2 x 150 cycles. The authors processed their data as follows. TCR reads were aligned to human V, D, J and C references and assembled into CDR3 clonotypes with MiXCR, including quality filtering and error correction. The tcR package in R was used for analysis of clonotype counts and gene usage diversity. For inspection of raw mapping reads, RNA-seq reads were mapped by STAR aligner version 2.5.3a onto GRCh37 of the human genome. IR-seq fastq files were randomly downsampled with Seqtk 1.3 to test the effect of sequencing depth on detected clonotypes. TCRdb reprocessing: public reads trimmed at Q25 with fastp, clones called with MiXCR, in-frame beta chains kept. CDR3 protein sequences are deduplicated, and each keeps its most common genes and DNA. The V and J calls, along with clone size, are taken from TCRdb and not from the paper's own processing. Counted in this sample were tens of thousands of distinct CDR3 sequences; about 18% of them appeared once. Together, the top ten hold roughly 17% of the sample.

Every patient had bone marrow sampled at the time of active disease. Ficoll-Hypaque density gradient centrifugation was used to isolate bone marrow mononuclear cells. CD138-negative cells were obtained by negative selection after labeling with CD138 magnetic microbeads on a MACS separator, removing myeloma plasma cells. Flow cytometry with CD138 antibodies on an Attune NxT was used to check how pure the isolated cells were. Total RNA was extracted using TRIzol reagent and was quantified on a NanoDrop spectrophotometer. Paired RNA-seq and IR-seq were performed on each patient's CD138-negative bone marrow sample.

Rearrangement joined TRBV29-1 to TRBJ2-1, and 10 bases in between align with TRBD2. This TCR was recovered from a donor at least 40 years old with multiple myeloma. Sequences were obtained from a population of CD138-negative cells sorted from bone marrow. In light of the paper, this sample's cell subset or site label describes: bone marrow mononuclear cells depleted of CD138+ plasma/myeloma cells by negative magnetic selection. The nucleotides are TGCAGCGTTGAACGAGCGGGAGGGAACTACAATGAGCAGTTCTTC. It encodes CSVERAGGNYNEQFF.